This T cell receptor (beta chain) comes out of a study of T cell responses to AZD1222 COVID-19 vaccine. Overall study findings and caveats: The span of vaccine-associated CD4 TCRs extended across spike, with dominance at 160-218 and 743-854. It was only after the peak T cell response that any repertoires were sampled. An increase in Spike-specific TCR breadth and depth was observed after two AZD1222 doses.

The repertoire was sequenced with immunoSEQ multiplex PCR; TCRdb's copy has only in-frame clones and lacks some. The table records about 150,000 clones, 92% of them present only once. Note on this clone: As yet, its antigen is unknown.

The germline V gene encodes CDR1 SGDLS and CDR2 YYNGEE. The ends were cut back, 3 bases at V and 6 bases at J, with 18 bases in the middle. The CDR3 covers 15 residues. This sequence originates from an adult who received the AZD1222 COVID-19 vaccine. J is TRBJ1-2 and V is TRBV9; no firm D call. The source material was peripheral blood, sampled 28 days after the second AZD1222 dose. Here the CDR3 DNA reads TGTGCCAGCAGCGACATGGAGGCCCTAGCCAATGGCTACACCTTC. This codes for CASSDMEALANGYTF.